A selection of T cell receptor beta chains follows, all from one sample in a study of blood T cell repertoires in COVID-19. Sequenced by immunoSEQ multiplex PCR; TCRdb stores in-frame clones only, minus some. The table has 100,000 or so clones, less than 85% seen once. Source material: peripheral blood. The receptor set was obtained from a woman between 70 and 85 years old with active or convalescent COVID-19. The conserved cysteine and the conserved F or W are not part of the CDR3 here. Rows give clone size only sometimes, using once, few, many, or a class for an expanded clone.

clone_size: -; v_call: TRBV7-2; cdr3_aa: ASSLHPDTGFSPLH
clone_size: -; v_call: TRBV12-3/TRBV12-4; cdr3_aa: ASSLQSLRGYT
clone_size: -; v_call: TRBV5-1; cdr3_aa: ASSSPGTYEQY
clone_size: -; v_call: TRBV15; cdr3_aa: ATSRPTGSTDTQY
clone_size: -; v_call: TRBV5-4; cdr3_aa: ASSGTGGAGANVLT
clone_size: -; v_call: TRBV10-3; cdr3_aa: AISAWKEGTGELF
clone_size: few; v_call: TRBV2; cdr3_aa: ASGRTPVEAF
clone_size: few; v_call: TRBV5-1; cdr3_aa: ASSSTSGGSWVQETQY
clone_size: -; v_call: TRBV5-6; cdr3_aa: ASSLVREPKTDTQY
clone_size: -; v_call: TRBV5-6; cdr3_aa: ASSLGQSSGREKLF
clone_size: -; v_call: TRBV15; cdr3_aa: ATSRVQGTTPLH
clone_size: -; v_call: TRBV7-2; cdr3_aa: ASSLVAAKYGTGNYGYT
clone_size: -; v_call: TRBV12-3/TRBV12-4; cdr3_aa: ASSYSGEQY
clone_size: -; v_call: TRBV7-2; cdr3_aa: ASSTGQARTYEQY
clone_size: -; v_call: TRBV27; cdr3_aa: ASSSRGRNTIY
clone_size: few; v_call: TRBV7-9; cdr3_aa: ASSLGWTEPNTEAF
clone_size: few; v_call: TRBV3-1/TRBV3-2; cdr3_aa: ASSHMDTGMFT
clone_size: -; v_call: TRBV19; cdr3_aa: ASSTLTSGSPHEQY
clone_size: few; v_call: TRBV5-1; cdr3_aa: ASSLGGPLVEQY
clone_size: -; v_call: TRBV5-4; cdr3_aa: ARRVTSRSADTQY
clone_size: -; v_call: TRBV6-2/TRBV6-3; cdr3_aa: ASSYSMLGDQPQH
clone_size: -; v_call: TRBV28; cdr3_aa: ASSGPGTGDRYEQY
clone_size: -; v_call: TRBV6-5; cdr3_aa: ASPPTGTGKYEQY
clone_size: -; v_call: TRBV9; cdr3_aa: ASSGEDRDTQY
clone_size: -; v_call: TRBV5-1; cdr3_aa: ASFDRSKNYGYT
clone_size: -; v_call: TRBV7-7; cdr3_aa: ASSLGGRGRTGELF
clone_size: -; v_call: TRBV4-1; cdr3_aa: ASSLGVSPLH
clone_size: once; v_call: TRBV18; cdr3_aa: ASSPAGTSYEQY
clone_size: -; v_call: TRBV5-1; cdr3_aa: ASSQEGGLAGTEAF
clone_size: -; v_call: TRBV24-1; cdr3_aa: ATSALGASGNSYNEQF
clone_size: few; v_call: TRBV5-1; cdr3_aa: ASSPDSLEQF
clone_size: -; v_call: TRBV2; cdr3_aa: ASSDPRELSPLH
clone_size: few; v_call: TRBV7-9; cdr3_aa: ASSPGGNFKNSPLH
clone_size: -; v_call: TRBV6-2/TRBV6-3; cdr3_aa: ASSPDRGREKLF
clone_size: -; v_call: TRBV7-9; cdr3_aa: ASRDQGAEGYT
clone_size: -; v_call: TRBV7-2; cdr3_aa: ASTTGTGGYSPLH
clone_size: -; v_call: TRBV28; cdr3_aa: ASSLPGTAHIEAF
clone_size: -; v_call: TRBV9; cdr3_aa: ASSVRPSGGTDTQY
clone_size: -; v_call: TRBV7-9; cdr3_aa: ASSFGGGATDTQY
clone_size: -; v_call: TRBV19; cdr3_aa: ATRTPLGGSTEAF
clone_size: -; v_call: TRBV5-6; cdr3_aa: ASSGDSYEQY
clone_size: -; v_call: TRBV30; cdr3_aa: AWSTGSQPQY
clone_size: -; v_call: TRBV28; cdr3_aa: ASSLRLQYGYT